These 18 T cell receptor beta chains were sequenced from one sample in a study of blood T cell repertoires in COVID-19. Generated by immunoSEQ multiplex PCR, the TCRdb table keeps only in-frame clones and is missing some. Altogether about 150,000 clones are present, 80% to 85% being singletons, with the ten largest covering around 5%. Material: PBMCs or T cells enriched from blood (not recorded which). These receptors were taken from a man aged 70-80 years who had been exposed to COVID-19.

This chain connects TRBV11-3 to TRBJ1-1, with TRBD1 identical over 8 bases. V shed 5 bases and J 10 bases; nucleotides not matched to a gene: 6. The CDR3 spans 12 residues. CDR1 SGHNT and CDR2 YENEEA come from the germline V gene. CDR3 in DNA: TGTGCCAGCAGCGACGGACAGGGCTTAGCTTTCTTT. As protein: CASSDGQGLAFF.

The chain carries TRBV10-2 and TRBJ1-3; D uncertain. Trimming removed 1 base at V and 0 bases at J, with 10 bases between. CDR3 length: 16 amino acids. The germline V gene encodes CDR1 WSHSY and CDR2 SAAADI. This CDR3 is CASSEWLRGSGNTIYF. The CDR3 DNA reads as TGCGCCAGCAGTGAGTGGCTCCGGGGCTCTGGAAACACCATATATTTT.

The chain couples TRBV7-2 to TRBJ2-7, with D perhaps matching TRBD1 (5 bases). V shed 5 bases and J shed 9 bases, with 20 bases lying between them. The CDR3 length is 14 residues. Per the germline V gene, CDR1 is SGHTA and CDR2 is FQGNSA. The CDR3 coding sequence is TGTGCCAGCAGCCTCTATGGGTACAATACAGGGCAGTACTTC. Its protein is CASSLYGYNTGQYF.

The V call is TRBV19, the J call TRBJ2-2; 9 bases align to TRBD2. Per the germline V gene, CDR1 is LNHDA and CDR2 is SQIVND (reference sequence). Trimming took 7 bases from V and 0 from J; bases not matched to a gene: 9. CDR3 length: 17 amino acids. In DNA, the CDR3 is TGTGCCAGTAATTCACGAGCGGGAGGTACGAACACCGGGGAGCTGTTTTTT. Translated, it gives CASNSRAGGTNTGELFF. Filled out from reference TRBV19 and TRBJ2-2, the complete variable domain reads DGGITQSPKYLFRKEGQNVTLSCEQNLNHDAMYWYRQDPGQGLRLIYYSQIVNDFQKGDIAEGYSVSREKKESFPLTVTSAQKNPTAFYLCASNSRAGGTNTGELFFGEGSRLTVL.

For the CDR3, the DNA is TGTGCCAGCAGCTCGGGGAACTCTGGAAACACCATATATTTT. Amino acids: CASSSGNSGNTIYF. The chain couples TRBV6-2 or TRBV6-3 to TRBJ1-3, with D unclear. Germline V CDR1 and CDR2: MNHEY, SVGEGT. CDR3 length: 14 residues. V was cut by 6 bases and J by 0 bases, with 9 bases left in between.

The rearrangement links TRBV5-1 to TRBJ1-3; D unclear. The CDR3 consists of 14 residues. Trimming removed 4 bases at V and 0 bases at J, with 8 bases between. In germline, CDR1 is SGHRS, CDR2 YFSETQ. The CDR3 protein is CASSVGSSGNTIYF. Here the CDR3 DNA reads TGCGCCAGCAGCGTGGGGAGCTCTGGAAACACCATATATTTT.

As DNA, the CDR3 is TGTGCCAGCAGCGATGGACAGGGGGTAAATCAGCCCCAGCATTTT. It encodes CASSDGQGVNQPQHF. The V gene is TRBV7-2, the J gene TRBJ1-5; 10 bases map to TRBD1. Germline values: CDR1 SGHTA, CDR2 FQGNSA. The CDR3 loop spans 15 amino acids. Trimming cost V 5 bases and J 4 bases; bases outside gene matches: 5.

This clone was observed a handful of times. V usage is TRBV7-9 and J usage is TRBJ1-3; 7 bases fit TRBD1. V was pared by 2 bases and J by 5 bases, with 3 bases of the junction left unmatched. The CDR3 sequence is 14 residues long. Germline V lookup: CDR1 SEHNR, CDR2 FQNEAQ (reference sequence). The CDR3 region is CASSLQGGRNTIYF. The CDR3 DNA reads TGTGCCAGCAGCTTACAGGGGGGAAGAAACACCATATATTTT. The entire variable domain, with the rest obtained from reference TRBV7-9 and TRBJ1-3, is as follows: DTGVSQNPRHKITKRGQNVTFRCDPISEHNRLYWYRQTLGQGPEFLTYFQNEAQLEKSRLLSDRFSAERPKGSFSTLEIQRTEQGDSAMYLCASSLQGGRNTIYFGEGSWLTVV.

This chain joins TRBV25-1 and TRBJ2-7; no reliable D call. The CDR3 covers 13 residues. In germline, CDR1 is MGHDK, CDR2 SYGVNS. Trimming left V 6 bases short and J 2 bases short, with 11 bases between. The CDR3 here is CASRSDTTYEQYF. The CDR3 bases are TGTGCCAGCAGATCTGATACTACCTACGAGCAGTACTTC.

The CDR3 coding sequence is TGTGCCAGTAGTATAGTCCCACTAGCGGGGGTGGCAGATACGCAGTATTTT. Amino acid sequence: CASSIVPLAGVADTQYF. The chain carries TRBV19 and TRBJ2-3; TRBD2 matches at 11 bases. Germline assignment: CDR1 LNHDA and CDR2 SQIVND (reference sequence). The CDR3 loop spans 17 amino acids. The V and J ends lost 1 base and 4 bases, in that order; junction bases with no gene match: 7.

The gene calls are TRBV28 and TRBJ1-2; D is possibly TRBD1 (5 bases). Trimming removed 5 bases at V and 7 bases at J, with 23 bases between. The length of the CDR3 is 16 residues. CDR1 is MDHEN and CDR2 is SYDVKM in the germline V gene. The CDR3 loop is CASSTPGHESGRGYTF. The DNA of the CDR3 is TGTGCCAGCAGTACCCCCGGACACGAGTCAGGACGTGGCTACACCTTC.

The rearrangement links TRBV25-1 to TRBJ2-1; D may be TRBD2 (6 bases). Trimming left V 7 bases short and J 2 bases short, with 15 bases between. The CDR3 is 15 amino acids. Germline V gene data show CDR1 as MGHDK and CDR2 as SYGVNS. The CDR3 nucleotides read TGTGCCAGCACCAGAGAGACTAGGGCCTACAATGAGCAGTTCTTC. It encodes CASTRETRAYNEQFF. Filled out from reference TRBV25-1 and TRBJ2-1, the complete variable domain reads EADIYQTPRYLVIGTGKKITLECSQTMGHDKMYWYQQDPGMELHLIHYSYGVNSTEKGDLSSESTVSRIRTEHFPLTLESARPSHTSQYLCASTRETRAYNEQFFGPGTRLTVL.

The J gene is TRBJ2-5, the V gene TRBV5-4; 13 nucleotides align to TRBD2. CDR3 size: 17 residues. Germline CDR1 is SGHNT and CDR2 is YYREEE (reference sequence). V dropped 4 bases and J dropped 3; count of bases not matched to a gene: 9. CDR3 nucleotide sequence: TGTGCCAGCAGCGTCACCCTGGGACTAGCGGGAAAAGAGACCCAGTACTTC. Its translation: CASSVTLGLAGKETQYF.

The chain couples TRBV28 to TRBJ2-7, with 9 bases that match TRBD1. The CDR3 is 15 residues long. J was trimmed by 2 bases and V by 4 bases; bases with no gene match: 6. Germline-derived CDR1 and CDR2 are MDHEN and SYDVKM. DNA for the CDR3: TGTGCCAGCAGTTCGCCTGGACAGGGGCCCTACGAGCAGTACTTC. This codes for CASSSPGQGPYEQYF.

The chain is built from TRBV12-3 or TRBV12-4 and TRBJ1-5; D is ambiguous. This CDR3 has 11 residues. V lost 6 bases, J lost 4 bases, and 4 bases lay in between. CDR3 in amino acids: CASSYNQPQHF. The DNA for the CDR3 is TGTGCCAGCAGCTATAATCAGCCCCAGCATTTT.

The gene calls are TRBV7-3 and TRBJ2-3, with TRBD2 matching over 10 bases. CDR1 and CDR2 (germline): SGHTA, FQGTGA. This CDR3 region has 14 residues. J gave up 5 bases and V 5 bases, and 4 bases lay outside the gene matches. CDR3 region: CASSISGGLDTQYF. The CDR3 bases are TGTGCCAGCAGCATTAGCGGGGGGTTAGATACGCAGTATTTT.

This chain joins TRBV6-5 and TRBJ2-3, with 8 nucleotides matching TRBD2. The length of the CDR3 is 16 residues. Germline V lookup: CDR1 MNHEY, CDR2 SVGAGI. V lost 3 bases to trimming and J lost 2 bases; unmatched junction nucleotides: 7. The CDR3 DNA reads as TGTGCCAGCAGTTATAGCAGCGGGGGCTACACAGATACGCAGTATTTT. Translated, it gives CASSYSSGGYTDTQYF.

In DNA, the CDR3 is TGTGCCAGCAGCGTAGTAACAAACACTGAAGCTTTCTTT. Its translation is CASSVVTNTEAFF. This chain uses TRBV9 with TRBJ1-1; unclear D gene. CDR3 size: 13 residues. The V and J ends lost 0 bases and 2 bases respectively, with 5 bases between them. Germline assignment: CDR1 SGDLS and CDR2 YYNGEE.